Shown below are 27 T cell receptor beta chains from a single sample sequenced in a study of T cells in Graves' hyperthyroidism and ophthalmopathy. RNA transcripts served as the template for amplifying TCR beta CDR3 regions. The HTBI primer set drove a first-round RT-PCR of the TCR CDR3. One entry per CDR3 protein results from TCRdb running MiXCR on the multiplex PCR reads. The top ten hold approximately 44% of the sample, which has 480,000 or so distinct CDR3 sequences, 46% seen once. The sequencing sample was made of peripheral blood or thyroid tissue (not recorded which). Receptors originate from an adult woman with Graves' disease, either hyperthyroidism or ophthalmopathy (not recorded which).

The rearrangement uses TRBV9 and TRBJ1-3; no definite D call. Looked up from germline, CDR1 is SGDLS and CDR2 is YYNGEE. This CDR3 region has 15 residues. Deletions cut 1 base from V and 0 bases from J, with 8 bases between. For the CDR3, the DNA is TGTGCCAGCAGCGTATCTCCCGGCTCTGGAAACACCATATATTTT. It translates to CASSVSPGSGNTIYF. The entire variable domain, with the rest obtained from reference TRBV9 and TRBJ1-3, is as follows: DSGVTQTPKHLITATGQRVTLRCSPRSGDLSVYWYQQSLDQGLQFLIQYYNGEERAKGNILERFSAQQFPDLHSELNLSSLELGDSALYFCASSVSPGSGNTIYFGEGSWLTVV.

The chain couples TRBV12-3 or TRBV12-4 to TRBJ2-6, with TRBD1 matching 9 bases. CDR3 length equals 19 residues. V was pared by 4 bases and J by 2 bases, with 12 bases of the junction left unmatched. CDR3 DNA: TGTGCCAGCAGTTCCACAGGGGGCAGGGGAGTGCCTGGGGCCAACGTCCTGACTTTC. Translation gives CASSSTGGRGVPGANVLTF.

The chain recombines TRBV7-9 with TRBJ2-7, with D possibly being TRBD1 (5 bases). The CDR3 loop spans 15 amino acids. Germline lookup yields CDR1 SEHNR and CDR2 FQNEAQ (reference sequence). Trimming stripped 4 bases from V and 3 bases from J, with 16 bases between. CDR3 bases: TGTGCCAGCAGCTCCGACAGTAATTCTTTCTACGAGCAGTACTTC. This encodes CASSSDSNSFYEQYF.

This clonotype has more than one count but fewer than ten. V gene TRBV28 combines with J gene TRBJ1-4; tentatively, D is TRBD1 (5 bases). Trimming cost V 6 bases and J 8 bases, with 16 bases left between them. CDR1 MDHEN and CDR2 SYDVKM come from the germline V gene. The length of the CDR3 is 14 residues. The CDR3 DNA reads as TGTGCCAGCAGCTCGGGGCCCCCTTGGGAAAAACTGTTTTTT. Translation gives CASSSGPPWEKLFF.

A note on this clonotype: No conserved phenylalanine or tryptophan is present at the end of the CDR3, so a read error is the likely explanation. The DNA is left out, because the CDR3 cannot be placed on it with certainty; the CDR3 is given as TCRdb lists it. The rearrangement joins TRBV7-9 to TRBJ1-5. The CDR3 length is 8 residues, termini included. Germline V lookup: CDR1 SEHNR, CDR2 FQNEAQ (reference sequence). The CDR3 region is CASSLLRG.

The count of this clonotype is one. The chain combines TRBV2 with TRBJ1-2; D possibly corresponds to TRBD1 (5 bases). Germline V gene lookup returns CDR1 SNHLY and CDR2 FYNNEI. Trimming removed 4 bases at V and 4 bases at J, with 10 bases between. There are 13 residues in the CDR3. Here the CDR3 reads CASSVGGSYGYTF. As DNA, the CDR3 is TGTGCCAGCAGTGTTGGGGGGTCCTATGGCTACACCTTC.

The V and J genes are TRBV28 and TRBJ1-4; TRBD1 agrees at 8 bases. The germline V gene encodes CDR1 MDHEN and CDR2 SYDVKM. The CDR3 runs to 13 residues. The junction had 3 bases not matched to a gene; V was cut back by 5 bases and J by 7 bases. This chain's CDR3 is CASSTGGFEKLFF. In nucleotides, the CDR3 is TGTGCCAGCAGTACAGGGGGTTTTGAAAAACTGTTTTTT.

This clonotype was counted at least ten times. The chain recombines TRBV20-1 with TRBJ2-7; 11 nucleotides line up with TRBD2. CDR1 DFQATT and CDR2 SNEGSKA come from the germline V gene (reference sequence). V lost 5 bases, J lost 3 bases, and 6 bases stayed unmatched. This CDR3 spans 14 amino acids. The CDR3 loop is CSAGTSGLSYEQYF. DNA for the CDR3: TGCAGTGCTGGGACTAGCGGATTGAGCTACGAGCAGTACTTC.

The chain is built from TRBV6-5 and TRBJ1-4, with 9 bases fitting TRBD1. V trimming: 2 bases; J trimming: 8 bases; junction bases outside the gene matches: 12. This CDR3 has 17 residues. Looked up from germline, CDR1 is MNHEY and CDR2 is SVGAGI. The CDR3 DNA reads as TGTGCCAGCAGTTACCGAGGACAGGGGAGACTTGACGAAAAACTGTTTTTT. This codes for CASSYRGQGRLDEKLFF.

The V call is TRBV10-3, the J call TRBJ2-7; D assignment may be TRBD1 or TRBD2 (6 bases each). The CDR3 is made up of 16 amino acids. Germline-derived CDR1 and CDR2 are ENHRY and SYGVKD. Between the trimmed V and J ends, which lost 6 bases and 3 bases, there was a span of 21 bases. The CDR3, as DNA: TGTGCCATCAGCCCTGAGGGGGGAGGATATCACTACGAGCAGTACTTC. It encodes CAISPEGGGYHYEQYF.

CDR3: CASSPQQGEFFGYTF. CDR3 bases: TGTGCCAGCTCACCACAGCAGGGGGAATTTTTTGGCTACACCTTC. The chain couples TRBV18 to TRBJ1-2; TRBD1 matches 7 bases. The V gene's germline CDR1 is KGHSH and CDR2 LQKENI. The CDR3 extends over 15 amino acids. V shed 1 base, J shed 7 bases, and the junction held 9 bases outside the gene matches.

Regarding this clonotype: At one of its ends the junction is not consistent with the germline gene, which may arise from a read error. The chain combines TRBV10-3 with TRBJ1-5; TRBD1 might be the D (5 bases). The CDR3 totals 15 residues. Germline CDR1 and CDR2: ENHRY and SYGVKD. As DNA, the CDR3 is TGTGCCATCAGCGAGGGGCACTTTAGCAATCAGCCCCGGCATTTT. Translation: CAISEGHFSNQPRHF.

This clonotype was found many times. V is TRBV5-1 and J is TRBJ2-7, with 7 positions matching TRBD2. The germline gives CDR1 SGHRS, CDR2 YFSETQ. This CDR3 contains 14 residues. V was pared by 6 bases and J by 0 bases, with 6 bases of the junction left unmatched. This chain's CDR3 is CASTLSGGSYEQYF. The CDR3 region has the DNA TGCGCCAGCACCCTTTCGGGAGGCTCCTACGAGCAGTACTTC.

This clonotype has more than one count but fewer than ten. The chain employs TRBV10-3 and TRBJ1-6, with D maybe TRBD1 (6 bases). CDR1 and CDR2 (germline): ENHRY, SYGVKD. This CDR3 is built from 14 residues. V was shortened by 4 bases and J by 5 bases, with 9 bases between the two germline ends. Here the CDR3 DNA reads TGTGCCATCAGTGCGGGACAAGATAATTCACCCCTCCACTTT. Translated, it gives CAISAGQDNSPLHF.

A few counts support this clonotype. The chain joins TRBV29-1 to TRBJ1-2, with TRBD1 matching 9 bases. The junction had 7 bases not matched to a gene; V was cut back by 8 bases and J by 0 bases. Germline lookup yields CDR1 SQVTM and CDR2 ANQGSEA. The CDR3 has 14 residues. The CDR3 protein is CSFGDRDPNYGYTF. The CDR3 region has the DNA TGCAGCTTTGGGGACAGGGACCCTAACTATGGCTACACCTTC.

The rearrangement links TRBV14 to TRBJ1-1; D unresolved. The CDR3 sequence is 11 residues long. Trimming left V 1 base short and J 11 bases short, with 8 bases between. Germline-derived CDR1 and CDR2 are SGHDN and FVKESK. CDR3 in DNA: TGTGCCAGCAGCCAAGGATTTGGGGCTTTCTTT. Its protein is CASSQGFGAFF.

This chain links TRBV7-6 with TRBJ2-1, with D unclear. This CDR3 comprises 14 residues. V lost 5 bases and J 7 bases, leaving 15 bases between the germline ends. CDR1 is SGHVS and CDR2 is FNYEAQ in the germline V gene. The CDR3 sequence: CASSLAASTNEQFF. The CDR3 DNA is TGTGCCAGCAGCCTCGCGGCTTCAACTAATGAGCAGTTCTTC.

This clonotype occurred a few times. J is TRBJ2-3 and V is TRBV7-6; the D is unclear. V lost 5 bases to trimming and J lost 2 bases, with 23 bases between them. Germline lookup yields CDR1 SGHVS and CDR2 FNYEAQ. This CDR3 region has 18 residues. The CDR3 coding sequence is TGTGCCAGCAGCCCCGGCGGTGCCGGCGGCAGCCTCACAGATACGCAGTATTTT. It encodes CASSPGGAGGSLTDTQYF.

There are many counts of this clonotype. V is TRBV27 and J is TRBJ1-1; unclear D gene. Trimming removed 7 bases at V and 10 bases at J, with 13 bases between. The CDR3 contains 11 residues. The germline CDR1 and CDR2 sequences are MNHEY and SMNVEV (reference sequence). This CDR3 is CASIRGYLAFF. The CDR3 nucleotides are TGTGCCAGCATTAGAGGTTACTTAGCTTTCTTT.

V gene TRBV7-8 combines with J gene TRBJ1-1, with 9 positions matching TRBD1. The germline V gene has CDR1 SGHVS and CDR2 FQNEAQ. CDR3 length equals 13 residues. Trimming took 5 bases from V and 7 from J; bases not matched to a gene: 5. CDR3 bases: TGTGCCAGCAGCCAACGACAGGGGGTTGAAGCTTTCTTT. It specifies CASSQRQGVEAFF.

There are many counts of this clonotype. The V and J genes are TRBV7-9 and TRBJ2-7; TRBD2 matches 7 bases. CDR1 is SEHNR and CDR2 is FQNEAQ in the germline V gene (reference sequence). Trimming took 4 bases from V and 4 from J; bases not matched to a gene: 13. The CDR3 is 16 amino acids. CDR3 bases: TGTGCCAGCAGCTCGGACCGGGACTGGGAGGGGTACGAGCAGTACTTC. Its translation: CASSSDRDWEGYEQYF.

Note on this clonotype: A much larger clone differs by one base, so this may be a read error. Written as DNA, the CDR3 is TGCAGTGCTAGTAACACGGCCAACACTGAAGCTTTCTTT. It encodes CSASNTANTEAFF. The rearrangement joins TRBV29-1 to TRBJ1-1; no firm D call. CDR1 is SQVTM, CDR2 ANQGSEA, per germline. The CDR3 runs to 13 residues.

The chain joins TRBV7-7 to TRBJ1-2; possibly TRBD1 for D (5 bases). The CDR3 contains 14 residues. Germline-derived CDR1 and CDR2 are SSHAT and FNYEAQ (reference sequence). V shed 3 bases and J shed 4 bases, with 12 bases lying between them. Here the CDR3 reads CASSFVRARYGYTF. The CDR3 nucleotides are TGTGCCAGCAGCTTTGTCAGGGCACGCTATGGCTACACCTTC.

J is TRBJ2-7 and V is TRBV7-2, with 7 bases fitting TRBD1. CDR3 size: 12 residues. J gave up 3 bases and V 6 bases, and 2 bases lay outside the gene matches. Germline CDR1 is SGHTA and CDR2 is FQGNSA. The CDR3 loop is CASRRQGYEQYF. In nucleotides, the CDR3 is TGTGCCAGCAGGAGACAGGGCTACGAGCAGTACTTC.

This clonotype was seen more than once but under ten times. The chain uses TRBV10-3 and TRBJ1-4; D remains unclear. The germline V and J ends were trimmed by 4 bases and 0 bases, with 6 bases remaining between them. This CDR3 is 14 amino acids long. CDR1 and CDR2 from the germline V gene are ENHRY and SYGVKD. The CDR3: CAISVVATNEKLFF. CDR3 bases: TGTGCCATCAGTGTAGTTGCAACTAATGAAAAACTGTTTTTT.

Many counts were recorded for this clonotype. The chain has TRBV12-3 or TRBV12-4 and TRBJ1-1, with D tentatively TRBD1 (5 bases). V was shortened by 6 bases and J by 3 bases, with 14 bases between the two germline ends. The CDR3 has 14 residues. The CDR3 DNA sequence: TGTGCCAGCAGGAGCCCGATGGGGGACACTGAAGCTTTCTTT. This translates into CASRSPMGDTEAFF.

The V call is TRBV19, the J call TRBJ1-1, with TRBD1 matching 7 bases. Germline trimming cut 9 bases from V and 3 bases from J; bases unmatched to any gene: 10. There are 14 residues in the CDR3. The germline gives CDR1 LNHDA, CDR2 SQIVND (reference sequence). Here the CDR3 reads CASSQQGRDTEAFF. CDR3 sequence (DNA): TGTGCCAGCAGCCAACAGGGGAGGGACACTGAAGCTTTCTTT. Full variable domain (rest looked up from reference TRBV19 and TRBJ1-1): DGGITQSPKYLFRKEGQNVTLSCEQNLNHDAMYWYRQDPGQGLRLIYYSQIVNDFQKGDIAEGYSVSREKKESFPLTVTSAQKNPTAFYLCASSQQGRDTEAFFGQGTRLTVV.